This TCR beta chain comes out of a study of blood T cell repertoires in COVID-19. Across the study: Samples taken during acute and convalescent COVID-19 were collected in the United States, Italy and Spain. PBMCs, B-cell-depleted T cells, or T cells were the source of the cDNA or gDNA that made up the material.

This table comes from immunoSEQ multiplex PCR, and its TCRdb copy is limited to in-frame clones, with some not included. The data show around 190,000 clones, approximately 80% seen once. With V trimmed by 4 bases and J by 0 bases, 7 bases remained unmatched. This CDR3 region has 16 residues. Looked up from germline, CDR1 is SGHRS and CDR2 is YFSETQ. The source material was peripheral blood. The clonotype comes from a human donor in a cohort sampled during active COVID-19. The V and J genes are TRBV5-1 and TRBJ2-1; 7 bases fit TRBD2. The CDR3 is CASSPLAVSSYNEQFF. In nucleotides, the CDR3 is TGCGCCAGCAGCCCCCTAGCGGTGAGCTCCTACAATGAGCAGTTCTTC.